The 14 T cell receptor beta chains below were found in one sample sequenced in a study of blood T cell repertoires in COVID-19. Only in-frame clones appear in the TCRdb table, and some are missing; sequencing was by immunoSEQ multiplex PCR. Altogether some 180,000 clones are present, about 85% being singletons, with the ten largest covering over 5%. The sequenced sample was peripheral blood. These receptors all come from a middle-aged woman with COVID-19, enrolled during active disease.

DNA of the CDR3: TGTGCCAGTAGTGTACAGGGGAGCACTGAAGCTTTCTTT. It encodes CASSVQGSTEAFF. The chain recombines TRBV19 with TRBJ1-1, with 7 nucleotides matching TRBD1. Losses at the gene ends were 5 bases for V and 4 bases for J; bases not matched to a gene: 4. Looked up from germline, CDR1 is LNHDA and CDR2 is SQIVND (reference sequence). The CDR3 contains 13 residues.

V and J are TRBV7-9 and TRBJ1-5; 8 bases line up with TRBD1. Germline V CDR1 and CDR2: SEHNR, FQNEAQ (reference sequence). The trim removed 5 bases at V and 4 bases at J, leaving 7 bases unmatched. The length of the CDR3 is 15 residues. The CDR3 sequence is CASSRQGPGNQPQHF. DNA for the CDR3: TGTGCCAGCAGCCGACAGGGGCCTGGAAATCAGCCCCAGCATTTT.

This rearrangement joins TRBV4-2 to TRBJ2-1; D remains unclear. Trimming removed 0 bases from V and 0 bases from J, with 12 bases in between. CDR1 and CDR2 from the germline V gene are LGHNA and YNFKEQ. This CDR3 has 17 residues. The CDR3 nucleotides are TGTGCCAGCAGCCAAGAGGCTTCCATCAGCTCCTACAATGAGCAGTTCTTC. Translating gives CASSQEASISSYNEQFF.

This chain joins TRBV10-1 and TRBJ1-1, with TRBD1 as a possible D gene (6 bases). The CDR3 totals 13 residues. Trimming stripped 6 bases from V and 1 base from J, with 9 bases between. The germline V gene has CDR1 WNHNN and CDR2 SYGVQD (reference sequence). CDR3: CASRGQPNTEAFF. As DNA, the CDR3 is TGCGCCAGCAGAGGACAGCCGAACACTGAAGCTTTCTTT.

As DNA, the CDR3 is TGTGCCAGCAGCTTAGGCCCTTCCCAGGAGGAGTACTTC. Its protein product is CASSLGPSQEEYF. This chain joins TRBV7-7 and TRBJ2-5; D might be TRBD2 (5 bases). Trimming shortened V by 1 base and J by 12 bases, and 15 bases separated the two germline ends. CDR1 is SSHAT and CDR2 is FNYEAQ in the germline V gene (reference sequence). The CDR3 covers 13 residues.

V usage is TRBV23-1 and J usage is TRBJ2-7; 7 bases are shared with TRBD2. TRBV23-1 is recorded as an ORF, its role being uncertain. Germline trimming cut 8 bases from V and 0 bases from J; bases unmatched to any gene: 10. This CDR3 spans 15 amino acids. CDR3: CASPPTQRGSYEQYF. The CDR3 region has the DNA TGCGCCAGCCCCCCCACCCAGCGGGGCTCCTACGAGCAGTACTTC.

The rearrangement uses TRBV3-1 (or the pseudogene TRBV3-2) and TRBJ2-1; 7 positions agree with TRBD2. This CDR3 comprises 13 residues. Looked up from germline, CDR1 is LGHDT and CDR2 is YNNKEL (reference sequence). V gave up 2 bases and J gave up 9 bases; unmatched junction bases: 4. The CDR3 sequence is CASSQQRDSEQFF. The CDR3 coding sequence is TGTGCCAGCAGCCAACAGCGGGATAGTGAGCAGTTCTTC.

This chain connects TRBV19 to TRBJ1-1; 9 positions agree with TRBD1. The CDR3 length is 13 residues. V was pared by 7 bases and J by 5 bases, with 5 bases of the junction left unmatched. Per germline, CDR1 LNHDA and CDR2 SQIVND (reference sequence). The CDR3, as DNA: TGTGCCAGTACCGTGGACAGGGGAACTGAAGCTTTCTTT. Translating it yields CASTVDRGTEAFF. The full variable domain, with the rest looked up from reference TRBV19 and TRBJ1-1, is DGGITQSPKYLFRKEGQNVTLSCEQNLNHDAMYWYRQDPGQGLRLIYYSQIVNDFQKGDIAEGYSVSREKKESFPLTVTSAQKNPTAFYLCASTVDRGTEAFFGQGTRLTVV.

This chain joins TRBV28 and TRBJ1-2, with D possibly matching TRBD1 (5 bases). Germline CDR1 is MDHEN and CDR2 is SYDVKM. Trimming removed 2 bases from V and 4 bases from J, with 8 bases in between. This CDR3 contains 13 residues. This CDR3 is CASSLTGVYGYTF. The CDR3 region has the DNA TGTGCCAGCAGTTTAACAGGAGTCTATGGCTACACCTTC.

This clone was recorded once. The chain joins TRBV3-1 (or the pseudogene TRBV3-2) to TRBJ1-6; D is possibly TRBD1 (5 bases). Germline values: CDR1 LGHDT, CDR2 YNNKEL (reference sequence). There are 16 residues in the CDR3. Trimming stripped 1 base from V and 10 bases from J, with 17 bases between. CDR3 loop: CASSQGAGMSRSPLHF. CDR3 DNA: TGTGCCAGCAGCCAAGGGGCAGGGATGAGTAGATCACCCCTCCACTTT.

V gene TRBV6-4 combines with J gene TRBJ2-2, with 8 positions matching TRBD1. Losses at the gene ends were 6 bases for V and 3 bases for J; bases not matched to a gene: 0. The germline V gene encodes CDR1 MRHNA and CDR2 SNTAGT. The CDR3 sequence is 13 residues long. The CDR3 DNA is TGTGCCAGCAGGGGACAGGACACCGGGGAGCTGTTTTTT. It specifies CASRGQDTGELFF.

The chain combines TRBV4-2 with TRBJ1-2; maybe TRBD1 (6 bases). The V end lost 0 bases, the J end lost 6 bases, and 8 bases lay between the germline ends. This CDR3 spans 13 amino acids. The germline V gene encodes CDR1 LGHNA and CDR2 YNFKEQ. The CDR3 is CASSQESGDGYTF. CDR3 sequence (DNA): TGTGCCAGCAGCCAAGAGTCAGGGGATGGCTACACCTTC.

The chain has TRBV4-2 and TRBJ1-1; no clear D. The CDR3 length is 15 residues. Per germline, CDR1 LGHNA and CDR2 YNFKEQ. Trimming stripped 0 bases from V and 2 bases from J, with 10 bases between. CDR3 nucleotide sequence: TGTGCCAGCAGCCAAGAGCACAGATCCAACACTGAAGCTTTCTTT. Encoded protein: CASSQEHRSNTEAFF.

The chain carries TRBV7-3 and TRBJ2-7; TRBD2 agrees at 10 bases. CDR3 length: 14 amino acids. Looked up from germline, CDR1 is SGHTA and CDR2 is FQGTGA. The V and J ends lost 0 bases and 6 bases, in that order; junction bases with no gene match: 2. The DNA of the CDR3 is TGTGCCAGCAGCTTAACCGGGACTAGCGCCGAGCAGTACTTC. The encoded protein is CASSLTGTSAEQYF.